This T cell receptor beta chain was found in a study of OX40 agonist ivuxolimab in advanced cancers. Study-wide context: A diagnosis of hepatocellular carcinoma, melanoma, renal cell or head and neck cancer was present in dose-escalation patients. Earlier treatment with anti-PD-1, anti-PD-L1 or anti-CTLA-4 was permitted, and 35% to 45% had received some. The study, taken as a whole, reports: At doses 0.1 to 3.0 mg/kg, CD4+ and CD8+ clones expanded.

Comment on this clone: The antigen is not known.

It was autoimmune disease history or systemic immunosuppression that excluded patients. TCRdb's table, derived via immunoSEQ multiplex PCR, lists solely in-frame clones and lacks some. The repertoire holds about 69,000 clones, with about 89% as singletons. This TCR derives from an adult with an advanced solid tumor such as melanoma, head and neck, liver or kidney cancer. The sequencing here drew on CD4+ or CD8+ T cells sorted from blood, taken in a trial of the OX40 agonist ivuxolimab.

CDR3 bases: TGTGCCAGCAGTTTAGAGAGGGAGGCCTACAATGAGCAGTTCTTC. Translating it yields CASSLEREAYNEQFF. This chain uses TRBV27 with TRBJ2-1, with D perhaps matching TRBD2 (6 bases). The germline gives CDR1 MNHEY, CDR2 SMNVEV (reference sequence). This CDR3 region has 15 residues. V was cut by 2 bases and J by 2 bases, with 10 bases left in between.